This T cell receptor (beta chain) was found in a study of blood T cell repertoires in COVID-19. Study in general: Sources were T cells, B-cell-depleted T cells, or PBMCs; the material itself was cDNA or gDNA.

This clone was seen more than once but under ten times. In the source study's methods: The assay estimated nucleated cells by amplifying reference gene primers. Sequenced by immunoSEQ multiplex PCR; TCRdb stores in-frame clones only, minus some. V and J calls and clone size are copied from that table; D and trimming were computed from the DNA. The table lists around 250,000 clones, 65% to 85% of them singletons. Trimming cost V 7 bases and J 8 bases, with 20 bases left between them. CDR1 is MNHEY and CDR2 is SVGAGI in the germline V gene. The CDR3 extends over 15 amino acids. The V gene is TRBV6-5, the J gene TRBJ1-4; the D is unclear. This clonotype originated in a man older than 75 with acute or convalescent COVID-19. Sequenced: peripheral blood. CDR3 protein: CASTMSMAPGEKLFF. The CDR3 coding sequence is TGTGCCAGCACCATGAGTATGGCGCCGGGGGAAAAACTGTTTTTT.